The T cell receptor beta chain described here comes from a study of control samples from healthy donors and cancer patients. Looked up from germline, CDR1 is SGHDN and CDR2 is FVKESK. This CDR3 spans 14 amino acids. The V gene end was trimmed by 1 base and the J gene end by 4 bases; junction bases not matched to a gene: 3. This clone was detected once. Some clones are missing from TCRdb's copy, which holds only in-frame ones; the method was immunoSEQ multiplex PCR. The table records around 41,000 clones, more than 70% of them present only once. The specimen was PBMCs. This chain connects TRBV14 to TRBJ1-2, with 7 bases fitting TRBD1. This clonotype was sampled from a woman aged 55-69 years with lung cancer. CDR3 sequence: CASSQVTGSYGYTF. CDR3 bases: TGTGCCAGCAGCCAAGTGACAGGGTCCTATGGCTACACCTTC.